The 14 T cell receptor beta chains presented below share a single source sample, sequenced in a study of brain T cells in children with intractable seizures. The time point was: blood from clinic visit 5 months post-surgery; TSC patient then seizure free. Produced via immunoSEQ multiplex PCR; TCRdb's table is partial and in-frame only. The table shows under 400,000 clones, with 93% occurring only once. The sequenced sample was peripheral blood, obtained 4 to 6 months after surgery. These receptors originate from a boy under two years old with tuberous sclerosis and intractable seizures.

This sequence joins TRBV19 and TRBJ1-4; a possible D gene is TRBD1 (5 bases). The ends were cut back, 6 bases at V and 10 bases at J, with 21 bases in the middle. There are 15 residues in the CDR3. Germline V lookup: CDR1 LNHDA, CDR2 SQIVND (reference sequence). CDR3 residues: CASSEIKGPQGKLFF. DNA of the CDR3: TGTGCCAGTAGCGAAATTAAGGGGCCTCAGGGAAAACTGTTTTTT.

The rearrangement links TRBV24-1 to TRBJ1-1; D gene uncertain. CDR1 and CDR2 (germline): KGHDR, SFDVKD. V was pared by 5 bases and J by 3 bases, with 12 bases between. The CDR3 is 14 amino acids. CDR3 sequence reads: CATSAPGRDTEAFF. The CDR3 coding sequence is TGTGCCACCAGTGCGCCAGGAAGGGACACTGAAGCTTTCTTT.

The chain couples TRBV4-2 to TRBJ2-1; perhaps TRBD2 as D (6 bases). This CDR3 is built from 15 residues. Germline CDR1 is LGHNA and CDR2 is YNFKEQ. V was cut by 1 base and J by 4 bases, with 11 bases left in between. The DNA of the CDR3 is TGTGCCAGCAGCCAAGGGGTTCGGGAGTACAATGAGCAGTTCTTC. Translation: CASSQGVREYNEQFF.

V and J are TRBV25-1 and TRBJ1-3; TRBD1 is a possible D gene (6 bases). Germline loops: CDR1 MGHDK, CDR2 SYGVNS. The V end was cut by 1 base, the J end by 3 bases, with 7 bases between. This CDR3 is built from 14 residues. The CDR3 sequence is CASSESGDGNTIYF. The CDR3 DNA reads TGTGCCAGCAGTGAATCAGGGGATGGAAACACCATATATTTT.

The chain combines TRBV9 with TRBJ1-3; D not resolved. Trimming took 3 bases from V and 3 from J, leaving 16 bases between them. CDR3 length: 16 amino acids. The germline CDR1 and CDR2 sequences are SGDLS and YYNGEE. This CDR3 reads CASSGTEGSGGNTIYF. The CDR3 coding sequence is TGTGCCAGCAGCGGGACGGAAGGTAGTGGTGGAAACACCATATATTTT.

This clone appeared a few times. CDR3 loop: CAWSVTSGTGEQYF. CDR3 nucleotide sequence: TGTGCCTGGAGTGTGACTAGCGGGACAGGCGAGCAGTACTTC. The chain couples TRBV30 to TRBJ2-7; 11 bases are a match to TRBD2. Germline CDR1 and CDR2: GTSNPN and SVGIG (reference sequence). The CDR3 is made up of 14 amino acids. V was pared by 0 bases and J by 6 bases, with 4 bases of the junction left unmatched.

Turning to this clone: The junction departs from the called germline gene at one end, perhaps through a read error. The CDR3: CASSLAIGAHYEQYF. The CDR3 DNA reads TGTGCTAGCAGCTTAGCGATAGGGGCCCACTACGAGCAGTACTTC. This sequence joins TRBV7-7 and TRBJ2-7, with D possibly being TRBD1 or TRBD2 (5 bases each). Germline V lookup: CDR1 SSHAT, CDR2 FNYEAQ (reference sequence). There are 15 residues in the CDR3.

V usage is TRBV11-3 and J usage is TRBJ1-1; TRBD1 might be the D (5 bases). V lost 2 bases to trimming and J lost 5 bases, with 12 bases between them. The CDR3 has 14 amino acids. CDR1 and CDR2 (germline): SGHNT, YENEEA. CDR3 coding DNA: TGTGCCAGCAGCTTATTTGGGGGTTGGACTGAAGCTTTCTTT. Protein product: CASSLFGGWTEAFF.

V gene TRBV4-1 combines with J gene TRBJ1-1; D unclear. Trimming cost V 1 base and J 1 base, with 10 bases left between them. The CDR3 covers 15 residues. Germline lookup yields CDR1 MGHRA and CDR2 YSYEKL. The CDR3 loop is CASSQVGVGNTEAFF. For the CDR3, the DNA is TGCGCCAGCAGCCAAGTTGGGGTCGGGAACACTGAAGCTTTCTTT.

This chain connects TRBV11-2 to TRBJ1-2; D gene ambiguous. The CDR3 has 14 amino acids. V lost 0 bases to trimming and J lost 5 bases, with 10 bases between them. Per the germline V gene, CDR1 is SGHAT and CDR2 is FQNNGV. For the CDR3, the DNA is TGTGCCAGCAGCTTAGATCTGACGGAATATGGCTACACCTTC. As protein: CASSLDLTEYGYTF.

The rearrangement joins TRBV3-1 (or the pseudogene TRBV3-2) to TRBJ1-2; D gene ambiguous. Looked up from germline, CDR1 is LGHDT and CDR2 is YNNKEL (reference sequence). The CDR3 extends over 15 amino acids. V shed 0 bases and J shed 2 bases, with 10 bases lying between them. CDR3 coding DNA: TGTGCCAGCAGCCAAGATCGACTGGCCAACTATGGCTACACCTTC. Translation gives CASSQDRLANYGYTF.

The chain recombines TRBV5-4 with TRBJ2-3; D is uncertain. CDR1 is SGHNT and CDR2 is YYREEE in the germline V gene (reference sequence). Trimming took off 2 bases at V and 0 bases at J, with 10 bases between the two ends. CDR3 size: 15 residues. The CDR3 protein is CASSFKRTSTDTQYF. CDR3 nucleotides: TGTGCCAGCAGCTTTAAGCGAACTAGCACAGATACGCAGTATTTT. Based on the CDR3 plus reference TRBV5-4 and TRBJ2-3, the full variable domain is ETGVTQSPTHLIKTRGQQVTLRCSSQSGHNTVSWYQQALGQGPQFIFQYYREEENGRGNFPPRFSGLQFPNYSSELNVNALELDDSALYLCASSFKRTSTDTQYFGPGTRLTVL.

This chain joins TRBV27 and TRBJ2-5, with a weak D call TRBD2 (6 bases). The germline V gene has CDR1 MNHEY and CDR2 SMNVEV (reference sequence). V lost 2 bases to trimming and J lost 1 base, with 8 bases between them. There are 14 residues in the CDR3. The CDR3 reads CASSLLGGQETQYF. The CDR3 nucleotides are TGTGCCAGCAGTTTACTCGGGGGCCAAGAGACCCAGTACTTC.

The V and J genes are TRBV27 and TRBJ2-1; D ambiguous. V was cut by 4 bases and J by 0 bases, with 13 bases left in between. The V gene's germline CDR1 is MNHEY and CDR2 SMNVEV (reference sequence). The length of the CDR3 is 16 residues. CDR3 residues: CASSSYYMSSYNEQFF. The CDR3 DNA reads TGTGCCAGCAGTTCATACTACATGAGCTCCTACAATGAGCAGTTCTTC.